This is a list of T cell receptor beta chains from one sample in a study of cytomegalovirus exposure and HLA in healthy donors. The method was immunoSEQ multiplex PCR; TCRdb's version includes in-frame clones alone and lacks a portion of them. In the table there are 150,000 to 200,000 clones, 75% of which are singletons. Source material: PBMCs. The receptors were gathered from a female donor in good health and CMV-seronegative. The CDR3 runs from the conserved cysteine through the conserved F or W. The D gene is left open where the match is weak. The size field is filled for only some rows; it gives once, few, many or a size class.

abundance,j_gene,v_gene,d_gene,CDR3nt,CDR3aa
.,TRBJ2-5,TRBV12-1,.,TGTGCCAGCAGCTTAAGGCTAGCGGGGGGGCAAGAGACCCAGTACTTC,CASSLRLAGGQETQYF
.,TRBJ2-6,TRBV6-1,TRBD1,TGTGCCAGCAGAGAACAGGGGTCAGGGGCCAACGTCCTGACTTTC,CASREQGSGANVLTF
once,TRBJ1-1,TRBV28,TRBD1,TGTGCCAGCAGTTCCTTGGGACAGGGAGGGAGTGAAGCTTTCTTT,CASSSLGQGGSEAFF
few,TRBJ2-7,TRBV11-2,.,TGTGCCAGCAGCTTGGGTAGCGACCATCGGTACGAGCAGTACTTC,CASSLGSDHRYEQYF
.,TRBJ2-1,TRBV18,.,TGTGCCAGCTCACCAGGGACGGGGGGCGCGAACAATGAGCAGTTCTTC,CASSPGTGGANNEQFF
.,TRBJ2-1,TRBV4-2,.,TGTGCCAGCAGCGCCAACATCGCTTCCTACAATGAGCAGTTCTTC,CASSANIASYNEQFF
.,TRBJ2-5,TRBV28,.,TGTGCCAGCAGTTTTGTCACCAGAGAGACCCAGTACTTC,CASSFVTRETQYF
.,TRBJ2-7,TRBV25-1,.,TGTGCCAGCAGTGTACAACTGACAGGCCGACCGACCTACGAGCAGTACTTC,CASSVQLTGRPTYEQYF
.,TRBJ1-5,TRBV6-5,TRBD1,TGTGCCAGCAGTGAGGGGGACAGGGCCCTTACCCAGCATTTT,CASSEGDRALTQHF
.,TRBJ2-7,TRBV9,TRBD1,TGTGCCAGCAGCGCCGGGACAGGGGGCGAGCAGTACTTC,CASSAGTGGEQYF
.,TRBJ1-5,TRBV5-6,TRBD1,TGTGCCAGCAGCCTCTACAGGGGCGCTTATAGCAATCAGCCCCAGCATTTT,CASSLYRGAYSNQPQHF
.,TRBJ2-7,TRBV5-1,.,TGCGCCAGCAGCTCGGAAACAGGGATCGGCGAGCAGTACTTC,CASSSETGIGEQYF
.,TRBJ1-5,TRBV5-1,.,TGCGCCAGCAGCTTGGGAGGGAGCAATCAGCCCCAGCATTTT,CASSLGGSNQPQHF
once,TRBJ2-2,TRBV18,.,TGTGCCAGCTCACTCCTTAACACCGGGGAGCTGTTTTTT,CASSLLNTGELFF
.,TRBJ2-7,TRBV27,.,TGTGCCAGCGCCTCGAGCTCCTACGAGCAGTACTTC,CASASSSYEQYF
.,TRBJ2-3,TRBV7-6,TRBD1,TGTGCCAGCAGCTTAGCGAAGACAGGGGGCACAGATACGCAGTATTTT,CASSLAKTGGTDTQYF
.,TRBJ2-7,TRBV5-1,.,TGCGCCAGCAGCTTCTTAACAGGGCTAAGGGAGCAGTACTTC,CASSFLTGLREQYF
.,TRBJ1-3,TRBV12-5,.,TGTGCTAGTGGTTTGGTACCTTCGGGGGAGCACTCTGGAAACACCATATATTTT,CASGLVPSGEHSGNTIYF
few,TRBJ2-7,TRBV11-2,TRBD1,TGTGCCAGCAGCTTAGTGGGACAGGTCCTAACGGGCGAGCAGTACTTC,CASSLVGQVLTGEQYF
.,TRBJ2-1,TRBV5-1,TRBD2,TGCGCCAGCAGCTTGGGCGGGAGCTCCTACAATGAGCAGTTCTTC,CASSLGGSSYNEQFF
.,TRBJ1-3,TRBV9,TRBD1,TGTGCCAGCAGCGTACAACGGGACAGCTCTGGAAACACCATATATTTT,CASSVQRDSSGNTIYF
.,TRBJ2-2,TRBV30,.,TGTGCCTGGAGTCTCGACTCCTGGAACACCGGGGAGCTGTTTTTT,CAWSLDSWNTGELFF
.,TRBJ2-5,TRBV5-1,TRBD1,TGCGCCAGCAGCTTGGCTGGACAGGGGGAGTACTTC,CASSLAGQGEYF
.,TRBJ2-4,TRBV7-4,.,TGTGCCAGCAGCCAACTCGGTGTCTGGGTGGTTGAATGCGCCAAAAACAGTCAGTACTTC,CASSQLGVWVVECAKNSQYF
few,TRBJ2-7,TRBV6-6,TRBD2,TGTGCCAGCAGCGGTGCTAGCGGGAGGGACGAGCAGTACTTC,CASSGASGRDEQYF
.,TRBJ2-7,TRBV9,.,TGTGCCAGCAGCCTGGGAGGGGGGGTCCACGAGCAGTACTTC,CASSLGGGVHEQYF
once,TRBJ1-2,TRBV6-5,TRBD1,TGTGCCAGCAGTTACTCCGACCGACAGGGGGGAGGCTACACCTTC,CASSYSDRQGGGYTF
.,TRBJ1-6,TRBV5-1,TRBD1,TGCGCCAGCAGCCTTCATCGGACAGGGGGCCAAGATTCACCCCTCCACTTT,CASSLHRTGGQDSPLHF
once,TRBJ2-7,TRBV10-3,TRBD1,TGTGCCATCAGTGCCCCAGGGGGAACCTACGAGCAGTACTTC,CAISAPGGTYEQYF
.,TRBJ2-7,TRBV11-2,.,TGTGCCAGCAGCTTGCCCGGGACCTACGAGCAGTACTTC,CASSLPGTYEQYF
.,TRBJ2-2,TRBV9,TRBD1,TGTGCCAGCAGCGACAGGGGGCAAGGCGGGGAGCTGTTTTTT,CASSDRGQGGELFF
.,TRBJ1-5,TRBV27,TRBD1,TGTGCCAGCAGTCCAGACAGGGGGCTTAATCAGCCCCAGCATTTT,CASSPDRGLNQPQHF
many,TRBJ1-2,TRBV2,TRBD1,TGTGCCAGCACCCTGGGGACAGACTATGGCTACACCTTC,CASTLGTDYGYTF
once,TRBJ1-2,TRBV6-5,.,TGTGCCAACACCCGACCGGGGGCTAACTATGGCTACACCTTC,CANTRPGANYGYTF
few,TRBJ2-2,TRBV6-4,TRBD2,TGTGCCAGCAGTGACTCCGGCGGGGGGGCCACCGGGGAGCTGTTTTTT,CASSDSGGGATGELFF
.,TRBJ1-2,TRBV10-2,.,TGCGCCAGCAGCCCGGGTAACTATGGCTACACCTTC,CASSPGNYGYTF
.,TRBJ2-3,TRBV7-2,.,TGTGCCAGCACCCGGCCGGGGGGCCCAGATACGCAGTATTTT,CASTRPGGPDTQYF
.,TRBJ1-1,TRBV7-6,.,TGTGCCAGCAGCTTCCAGGGGATCGGTGAAGCTTTCTTT,CASSFQGIGEAFF
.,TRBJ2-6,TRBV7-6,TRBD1,TGTGCCAGCAGCTTTGGGACAGATGCCTCTGGGGCCAACGTCCTGACTTTC,CASSFGTDASGANVLTF
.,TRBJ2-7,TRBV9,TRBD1,TGTGCCAGCAGCGTAGAGGACAGGGGGTACGAGCAGTACTTC,CASSVEDRGYEQYF
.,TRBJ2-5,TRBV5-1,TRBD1,TGCGCCAGCAGCCCGGACAGGACAGAGACCCAGTACTTC,CASSPDRTETQYF
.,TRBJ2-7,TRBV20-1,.,TGCAGTGCATACCGAGGCGGCGAGCAGTACTTT,CSAYRGGEQYF
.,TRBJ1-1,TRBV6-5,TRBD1,TGTGCCAGCAGTTGGGGCGGGCAGGGGGCGATTACTGAAGCTTTCTTT,CASSWGGQGAITEAFF
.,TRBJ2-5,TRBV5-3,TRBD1,TGTGCCAGAAGCTGGGACAGCCAGATCCAAGAGACCCAGTACTTC,CARSWDSQIQETQYF
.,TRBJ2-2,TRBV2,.,TGTGCCAGCAGTCTCCAGGCAGGCGGGGAGCTGTTTTTT,CASSLQAGGELFF
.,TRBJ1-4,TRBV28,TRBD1,TGTGCCAGCAGTCCCAGGGGGCTCGGCGAAAAACTGTTTTTT,CASSPRGLGEKLFF
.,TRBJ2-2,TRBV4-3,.,TGCGCCAGCAGCCAGATAGGCGGAACCGGGGAGCTGTTTTTT,CASSQIGGTGELFF
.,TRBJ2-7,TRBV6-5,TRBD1,TGTGCCAGCAGTCAGGGGACAGGCTACGAGCAGTACTTC,CASSQGTGYEQYF
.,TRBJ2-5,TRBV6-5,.,TGTGCCAGCAGCACCAAGGGAGACTACCAAGAGACCCAGTACTTC,CASSTKGDYQETQYF
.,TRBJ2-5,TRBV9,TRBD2,TGTGCCAGCAGCGCCCAGAGCGGGAGCGGGGAGACCCAGTACTTC,CASSAQSGSGETQYF